These T cell receptor beta chains were read from a single sample in a study of cytomegalovirus exposure and HLA in healthy donors. Measured with immunoSEQ multiplex PCR; TCRdb has only the in-frame clones, and not every one. Here the sample spans under 40,000 clones, roughly 80% being singletons. The specimen sequenced was PBMCs. The receptors shown here come from a woman aged 40 to 50 in good health and CMV-seronegative. CDR3s include the opening cysteine and the closing phenylalanine or tryptophan. Fields, in order: J gene, CDR3 length, D gene, clone size, V gene, CDR3 protein, CDR3 DNA. A D gene is named only where the DNA matches it firmly. Clone size is not always given. Where it is, it says once, few, many or a class for expanded clones.

TRBJ1-2	16	TRBD1	-	TRBV9	CASSDAGTGGQYGYTF	TGTGCCAGCAGCGATGCCGGGACAGGGGGACAATATGGCTACACCTTC
TRBJ1-1	14	-	few	TRBV7-9	CASSLRAGNTEAFF	TGTGCCAGCAGCTTACGAGCAGGTAACACTGAAGCTTTCTTT
TRBJ1-5	15	-	-	TRBV6-5	CASSPQGLSNQPQHF	TGTGCCAGCAGCCCACAGGGTTTGAGCAATCAGCCCCAGCATTTT
TRBJ1-3	15	TRBD1	-	TRBV6-5	CASSTDRSSGNTIYF	TGTGCCAGCAGTACGGACAGGAGCTCTGGAAACACCATATATTTT
TRBJ2-4	16	TRBD1	-	TRBV2	CASMAGTVPPKNIQYF	TGTGCCAGCATGGCCGGGACAGTTCCTCCCAAAAACATTCAGTACTTC
TRBJ1-3	14	-	-	TRBV15	CATSTGVSGNTIYF	TGTGCCACCAGCACCGGGGTCTCTGGAAACACCATATATTTT
TRBJ1-2	13	-	-	TRBV2	CASSGGEFNGYTF	TGTGCCAGCAGCGGAGGGGAGTTCAATGGCTACACCTTC
TRBJ1-2	14	TRBD1	once	TRBV6-5	CASRRDRLGEGYTF	TGTGCCAGCAGACGGGACAGGCTAGGAGAGGGCTACACCTTC
TRBJ1-4	15	TRBD1	-	TRBV5-6	CASSLRTGQGEKLFF	TGTGCCAGCAGCCTCAGGACAGGGCAGGGGGAAAAACTGTTTTTT
TRBJ1-2	13	-	-	TRBV7-8	CASSVNRERGYTF	TGTGCCAGCAGCGTGAACAGGGAGAGGGGCTACACCTTC
TRBJ1-4	14	-	-	TRBV2	CASSEGQRNEKLFF	TGTGCCAGCAGTGAAGGACAGCGTAATGAAAAACTGTTTTTT
TRBJ2-7	15	-	-	TRBV5-4	CASSLPGFLSYEQYF	TGTGCCAGCAGCTTACCGGGATTTCTCTCCTACGAGCAGTACTTC
TRBJ1-2	12	-	-	TRBV2	CASSDSGDGYTF	TGTGCCAGCAGTGATAGCGGGGACGGCTACACCTTC
TRBJ1-4	15	-	-	TRBV6-5	CASSYSGAHNEKLFF	TGTGCCAGCAGTTACTCAGGGGCCCATAATGAAAAACTGTTTTTT